This T cell receptor (beta chain) was documented in a study of blood T cell repertoires in COVID-19. Study-level information: Samples came from the United States, Italy and Spain, spanning acute and convalescent COVID-19.

In the original analysis: Amplification of reference gene primers was used by the study to estimate nucleated cell counts. This table comes from immunoSEQ multiplex PCR, and its TCRdb copy is limited to in-frame clones, with some not included. D and trimming were read from the DNA, whereas the V and J calls and clone size are those reported in that table. Seen here are about 340,000 clones, approximately 89% observed once, and the top ten hold roughly 3.5%. Germline V gene lookup returns CDR1 LNHDA and CDR2 SQIVND (reference sequence). With 7 bases removed from V and 2 bases from J, the gap between germline ends came to 11 bases. The CDR3 consists of 13 residues.

The V and J genes are TRBV19 and TRBJ2-5, with no clear D. Source material: peripheral blood. This sequence was found in a woman aged 18-29 years who had recovered from COVID-19. The CDR3 protein is CASKEREQETQYF. The CDR3 DNA follows: TGTGCCAGTAAGGAGCGAGAACAAGAGACCCAGTACTTC.